Listed below are T cell receptor beta chains from one sample, sequenced in a study of blood T cells in healthy people across ages. TCRdb reprocessed the 5' RACE reads via MiXCR and lists one record per CDR3 protein. The repertoire holds hundreds of thousands of distinct CDR3 sequences, approximately 60% seen once, with 20% to 30% in the top ten. The sample taken for sequencing was blood. The receptors originated from a man aged 35-49 years in good health. Both conserved end residues are trimmed from each CDR3. Each record gives: J gene, clone size, V gene, CDR3 protein. Clone size, where shown, is once, few, many, or a class for clones that have expanded.

TRBJ2-7	once	TRBV20-1	SAKPPGQGASQQY
TRBJ2-1	NA	TRBV20-1	SARGLTDNNEQF
TRBJ2-2	NA	TRBV28	ASSGTRGNTGELF
TRBJ2-3	few	TRBV3-1	ASSPFPGTDTQY
TRBJ2-3	NA	TRBV12-3/TRBV12-4	ASSFAGSTDTQY
TRBJ2-7	NA	TRBV15	ATSGGLSYNEQY
TRBJ2-3	NA	TRBV6-2/TRBV6-3	ASWTGASTDTQY
TRBJ2-5	NA	TRBV9	ASSVGLAVPGVQETQY
NA	NA	TRBV29-1	SVGALNDEQY
TRBJ2-5	NA	TRBV7-2	ASSSLGRAETQY
TRBJ2-5	NA	TRBV5-1	ASSLLPRPGRLGETQY
TRBJ2-3	NA	TRBV5-5	ASSLGVMGDTQY
NA	once	TRBV7-2	ASSLAGTSSYNEQY
TRBJ2-3	NA	TRBV7-9	ASSSPPGEDTGDTQY
TRBJ2-3	once	TRBV7-2	ASTRDSGTDTQY
TRBJ2-7	NA	TRBV25-1	ASSLATSGIYEQY
TRBJ2-5	NA	TRBV7-2	ASSLGASGADEQY
TRBJ2-7	few	TRBV20-1	SAHGQDSYEQY
TRBJ1-6	few	TRBV28	ASRPGQRGNSPLH
NA	NA	TRBV7-9	ASSLGMGRSNEQY
TRBJ2-1	NA	TRBV10-3	AISEERKGQHNEQF
TRBJ1-2	NA	TRBV9	ASSLHQEPNYGYT
TRBJ2-1	NA	TRBV7-4	ASSLTGFNEQF
TRBJ2-5	NA	TRBV20-1	SARDPVGEQY
TRBJ2-5	NA	TRBV7-8	ASSASGGPYNEQY
TRBJ2-7	NA	TRBV29-1	SVRPQGYEQY
TRBJ1-2	NA	TRBV4-3	ASSQETRGGYGYT
TRBJ2-6	NA	TRBV20-1	SAGPGSRGANVLT
TRBJ1-4	NA	TRBV9	ASSEGPRSTPTNEKLF
TRBJ2-7	few	TRBV7-2	ASSLGYSSGTGEQY
TRBJ1-1	NA	TRBV12-5	ASGPRFQGAHNGTEAF
TRBJ2-5	once	TRBV29-1	SVVGLAVNNEQY
TRBJ2-4	NA	TRBV6-4	ASSDCVGECSERIAKNIQY
TRBJ1-5	few	TRBV29-1	SVAQGGSNQPQH
TRBJ1-4	NA	TRBV5-1	ASSLVQMNNEKLF
TRBJ1-2	NA	TRBV20-1	SARGQGDYGYT
TRBJ1-1	NA	TRBV2	ANRAGTANTEAF
NA	NA	TRBV2	ASSAPGQGAYFPSYNEQY
TRBJ2-5	few	TRBV5-1	ASRNGQGRQETQY
TRBJ2-7	NA	TRBV20-1	SARDFPTAYEQY
TRBJ2-1	NA	TRBV28	ASTSRRVRQNNEQF
TRBJ2-7	NA	TRBV6-5	ASSYSISNREDQY
TRBJ1-2	few	TRBV2	ATRGDRYIYGYT
TRBJ2-7	NA	TRBV12-3/TRBV12-4	ASSLYWGDEQY
TRBJ2-1	NA	TRBV7-9	ASSFARLALYNEQF
TRBJ2-7	few	TRBV15	ATSRRVDNRDYQY
TRBJ1-1	NA	TRBV6-2/TRBV6-3	ASSSIADRETEAF
NA	NA	TRBV5-1	ASSLVGRAGAYNEQY
TRBJ2-3	NA	TRBV12-3/TRBV12-4	ASSTSGTQY
TRBJ2-7	NA	TRBV6-5	ASSYRTSGARYEQY
TRBJ2-1	NA	TRBV6-2/TRBV6-3	ASSQTTGSSSYNEQF
TRBJ2-7	NA	TRBV20-1	SARGSGAYSEQY
TRBJ2-1	NA	TRBV11-2	ASSLELAGLHEQF
TRBJ2-1	few	TRBV20-1	SAIAVMEQF
TRBJ2-5	NA	TRBV5-5	ASSRQVQIRETQY
TRBJ2-1	NA	TRBV7-3	ASSLTGRSPNEQF
TRBJ2-7	few	TRBV3-1	ASSPGLTSSYEQY
TRBJ2-1	NA	TRBV20-1	SALTSSARVLSSYNEQF
TRBJ1-6	few	TRBV6-5	ASRDGNSPLH
TRBJ2-1	NA	TRBV7-7	ASARGGQGLDEQF